The 26 T cell receptor beta chains given below trace back to one sample, sequenced in a study of blood T cell repertoires in COVID-19. TCRdb's copy holds only in-frame clones and misses some; the assay was immunoSEQ multiplex PCR. The sample lists some 150,000 clones; approximately 80% were seen once. Sequencing used peripheral blood. These receptors were taken from a human donor with acute or convalescent COVID-19. The donor label of this sample is uncertain.

V and J are TRBV27 and TRBJ2-3, with TRBD2 matching 13 bases. The CDR3 covers 16 residues. CDR1 MNHEY and CDR2 SMNVEV come from the germline V gene (reference sequence). The ends lost 6 bases at V and 3 bases at J; junction bases unmatched: 6. CDR3 sequence: CASSLGLAGKTDTQYF. The CDR3 DNA reads as TGTGCCAGCAGCCTGGGACTAGCGGGGAAGACAGATACGCAGTATTTT.

This clone was seen once. This rearrangement joins TRBV6-5 to TRBJ2-7; a weak D match, TRBD2 (5 bases). Trimming pared 5 bases from V and 3 bases from J, leaving 8 bases between. Germline V gene sequence: CDR1 MNHEY, CDR2 SVGAGI. There are 12 residues in the CDR3. CDR3 loop: CASSPGSYEQYF. The DNA for the CDR3 is TGTGCCAGCAGTCCGGGGAGCTACGAGCAGTACTTC.

The CDR3 sequence: CASSLRQNTEAFF. In DNA form, the CDR3 reads TGTGCCAGCAGCTTAAGACAGAACACTGAAGCTTTCTTT. The chain has TRBV11-2 and TRBJ1-1; no reliable D call. Trimming took 2 bases from V and 1 from J, leaving 5 bases between them. The CDR3 extends over 13 amino acids. The germline V gene has CDR1 SGHAT and CDR2 FQNNGV. Complete variable domain (other parts from reference TRBV11-2 and TRBJ1-1): EAGVAQSPRYKIIEKRQSVAFWCNPISGHATLYWYQQILGQGPKLLIQFQNNGVVDDSQLPKDRFSAERLKGVDSTLKIQPAKLEDSAVYLCASSLRQNTEAFFGQGTRLTVV.

The chain is built from TRBV6-5 and TRBJ1-1; 7 nucleotides align to TRBD1. CDR3 length: 13 amino acids. The germline V gene has CDR1 MNHEY and CDR2 SVGAGI. V shed 6 bases and J 4 bases; nucleotides not matched to a gene: 5. The CDR3 sequence: CASSLTGTTEAFF. DNA for the CDR3: TGTGCCAGCAGCCTGACAGGGACCACTGAAGCTTTCTTT.

This clone was seen a handful of times. The V gene is TRBV30, the J gene TRBJ1-2, with 10 bases fitting TRBD1. Germline V gives CDR1 GTSNPN, CDR2 SVGIG (reference sequence). CDR3 size: 18 residues. V lost 4 bases, J lost 5 bases, and 19 bases stayed unmatched. The CDR3 loop is CAWTLRDRGLPVGYGYTF. The DNA for the CDR3 is TGTGCCTGGACCCTACGGGACAGGGGCCTCCCTGTGGGTTATGGCTACACCTTC.

Worth noting for this clone: Other DNA sequences in the sample encode the same CDR3. The chain links TRBV6-1 to TRBJ1-1, with 7 bases matching TRBD1. The CDR3 runs 14 residues. V trimming: 3 bases; J trimming: 4 bases; junction bases outside the gene matches: 5. The germline V gene has CDR1 MNHNS and CDR2 SASEGT. Here the CDR3 reads CASSDNRGLTEAFF. CDR3 DNA sequence: TGTGCCAGCAGTGATAACAGGGGCCTCACTGAAGCTTTCTTT.

V is TRBV7-6 and J is TRBJ1-1; weak D call: TRBD1 (5 bases). Trimming removed 5 bases at V and 5 bases at J, with 18 bases between. CDR1 is SGHVS, CDR2 FNYEAQ, per germline. The CDR3 covers 15 residues. CDR3 nucleotide sequence: TGTGCCAGCAGCCTCAGGCAGTCGGGGGGGACTGAAGCTTTCTTT. It yields the protein CASSLRQSGGTEAFF.

The chain is built from TRBV3-1 (or the pseudogene TRBV3-2) and TRBJ1-2; 10 bases line up with TRBD1. The germline CDR1 and CDR2 sequences are LGHDT and YNNKEL (reference sequence). The trim removed 4 bases at V and 8 bases at J, leaving 7 bases unmatched. This CDR3 region has 14 residues. The CDR3 DNA reads as TGTGCCAGCAGCCGACAGGGGGCGAGGAACGGCTACACCTTC. Protein product: CASSRQGARNGYTF.

This chain links TRBV5-6 with TRBJ2-2; TRBD1 aligns across 8 bases. V trimming: 4 bases; J trimming: 4 bases; junction bases outside the gene matches: 9. The CDR3 totals 16 residues. CDR1 and CDR2 (germline): SGHDT, YYEEEE. CDR3 sequence reads: CASSPIRTGLTGELFF. CDR3 in DNA: TGTGCCAGCAGCCCGATCAGGACAGGGCTCACCGGGGAGCTGTTTTTT.

The chain carries TRBV5-1 and TRBJ1-5; TRBD1 matches at 9 bases. In germline, CDR1 is SGHRS, CDR2 YFSETQ. The V and J ends lost 0 bases and 9 bases, in that order; junction bases with no gene match: 7. The CDR3 contains 15 residues. CDR3 loop: CASSLEGTGIGPQHF. The CDR3 bases are TGCGCCAGCAGCTTGGAGGGGACAGGGATAGGGCCCCAGCATTTT.

The V and J genes are TRBV2 and TRBJ1-6; tentative D call: TRBD1 (6 bases). CDR1 and CDR2 from the germline V gene are SNHLY and FYNNEI. The CDR3 is 19 amino acids. V lost 5 bases and J 0 bases, leaving 20 bases between the germline ends. The CDR3 nucleotides read TGTGCCAGCAGTTCTTATAGGGACACCGTGGGCTCCTATAATTCACCCCTCCACTTT. This encodes CASSSYRDTVGSYNSPLHF.

The chain has TRBV9 and TRBJ2-2; 7 bases align to TRBD1. CDR3 length equals 15 residues. The germline V gene has CDR1 SGDLS and CDR2 YYNGEE. The V segment lost 0 bases and the J segment 7 bases; nucleotides outside the gene matches: 6. CDR3 DNA: TGTGCCAGCAGCGTAGAAGGACAGGAAAGCGGGGAGCTGTTTTTT. As protein: CASSVEGQESGELFF.

The chain couples TRBV29-1 to TRBJ1-1; TRBD1 matches 7 bases. V gave up 3 bases and J gave up 6 bases; unmatched junction bases: 19. Germline V CDR1 and CDR2: SQVTM, ANQGSEA. This CDR3 has 17 amino acids. CDR3 amino acids: CSVDPRDSPTLVAEAFF. CDR3 DNA: TGCAGCGTTGACCCCCGGGACAGTCCCACCCTCGTGGCTGAAGCTTTCTTT.

The V call is TRBV27, the J call TRBJ2-5; possibly TRBD1 for D (5 bases). Germline V CDR1 and CDR2: MNHEY, SMNVEV (reference sequence). The CDR3 length is 13 residues. Between the trimmed V and J ends, which lost 4 bases and 6 bases, there was a span of 12 bases. The CDR3 nucleotides are TGTGCCAGCAGTTACGTGGCAGGGAAGACCCAGTACTTC. It encodes CASSYVAGKTQYF.

In this sample, this clone turned up a few times. The V and J genes are TRBV7-9 and TRBJ2-2; possible D gene TRBD2, 5 bases. The CDR3 sequence is 16 residues long. CDR1 and CDR2 from the germline V gene are SEHNR and FQNEAQ (reference sequence). V was shortened by 1 base and J by 7 bases, with 16 bases between the two germline ends. CDR3 sequence reads: CASSLESVSRGGELFF. CDR3 in DNA: TGTGCCAGCAGCTTAGAGTCTGTCTCTCGGGGCGGGGAGCTGTTTTTT.

The genes are TRBV27 and TRBJ1-6; the D gene is possibly TRBD1 (6 bases). V was trimmed by 3 bases and J by 6 bases, leaving 12 bases between them. In germline, CDR1 is MNHEY, CDR2 SMNVEV (reference sequence). CDR3 size: 15 residues. CDR3 residues: CASSLSGHLNSPLHF. In nucleotides, the CDR3 is TGTGCCAGCAGTTTGTCGGGACACCTTAATTCACCCCTCCACTTT.

V gene TRBV30 combines with J gene TRBJ1-6; no clear D gene. CDR1 GTSNPN and CDR2 SVGIG come from the germline V gene (reference sequence). This CDR3 is built from 12 residues. V lost 2 bases, J lost 11 bases, and 10 bases lay in between. The CDR3, as DNA: TGTGCCTGGAGTCTCCCTCTAACACCCCTCCACTTT. It yields the protein CAWSLPLTPLHF. Together with reference TRBV30 and TRBJ1-6, the CDR3 gives the full variable domain: SQTIHQWPATLVQPVGSPLSLECTVEGTSNPNLYWYRQAAGRGLQLLFYSVGIGQISSEVPQNLSASRPQDRQFILSSKKLLLSDSGFYLCAWSLPLTPLHFGNGTRLTVT.

The CDR3 nucleotides are TGCGCCAGCAGCCGGTTGGGACTGACCGAGCAGTACTTC. It yields the protein CASSRLGLTEQYF. The chain couples TRBV4-1 to TRBJ2-7; tentatively, D is TRBD2 (6 bases). V was shortened by 4 bases and J by 6 bases, with 13 bases between the two germline ends. CDR1 and CDR2 from the germline V gene are MGHRA and YSYEKL. This CDR3 region has 13 residues.

For the CDR3, the DNA is TGTGCCAGCAGTGAGTACGGGAGCTCCTACAATGAGCAGTTCTTC. This encodes CASSEYGSSYNEQFF. The chain carries TRBV2 and TRBJ2-1; D is perhaps TRBD2 (6 bases). Trimming took off 3 bases at V and 0 bases at J, with 9 bases between the two ends. The CDR3 spans 15 residues. The germline V gene has CDR1 SNHLY and CDR2 FYNNEI.

This clone was seen repeatedly, ten times or more. This rearrangement joins TRBV19 to TRBJ2-7; D perhaps matches TRBD1 (6 bases). The germline V and J ends were trimmed by 6 bases and 4 bases, with 13 bases remaining between them. The CDR3 has 13 residues. The germline V gene encodes CDR1 LNHDA and CDR2 SQIVND (reference sequence). The CDR3 DNA reads as TGTGCCAGTAGCGTGGGTAGGGGGTACGAGCAGTACGTC. Amino acid sequence: CASSVGRGYEQYV.

The CDR3 DNA is TGTGCCAGCAGCGGCGGGGGGGACACAGATACGCAGTATTTT. Its protein is CASSGGGDTDTQYF. The chain joins TRBV6-6 to TRBJ2-3; TRBD2 matches 9 bases. Germline CDR1 reads MNHNY; CDR2 reads SVGAGI (reference sequence). V lost 6 bases, J lost 2 bases, and 3 bases stayed unmatched. CDR3 length equals 14 residues.

This clone was counted a few times. The chain is built from TRBV6-1 and TRBJ1-5; tentatively, D is TRBD1 (5 bases). The CDR3 has 17 residues. V lost 2 bases, J lost 4 bases, and 18 bases lay in between. The germline gives CDR1 MNHNS, CDR2 SASEGT. This CDR3 is CASSERWGTYQNQPQHF. CDR3 nucleotides: TGTGCCAGCAGTGAAAGGTGGGGGACTTATCAGAATCAGCCCCAGCATTTT.

This chain links TRBV6-5 with TRBJ2-1, with 8 bases that match TRBD2. The CDR3 runs to 16 residues. Germline CDR1 is MNHEY and CDR2 is SVGAGI. V lost 1 base, J lost 8 bases, and 10 bases stayed unmatched. The CDR3 loop is CASSYFPGLVLDEQFF. CDR3 nucleotide sequence: TGTGCCAGCAGTTACTTCCCGGGACTAGTGCTCGATGAGCAGTTCTTC.

This clone was found a few times. This chain connects TRBV5-6 to TRBJ2-5; TRBD1 is a possible D gene (7 bases). This CDR3 spans 13 amino acids. Germline V CDR1 and CDR2: SGHDT, YYEEEE. V was clipped by 5 bases and J by 3 bases, with 11 bases between them. The DNA of the CDR3 is TGTGCCAGCAGTCGCGGGACAGAAGAGACCCAGTACTTC. Translation: CASSRGTEETQYF. Supplemented by reference TRBV5-6 and TRBJ2-5, the full variable domain reads DAGVTQSPTHLIKTRGQQVTLRCSPKSGHDTVSWYQQALGQGPQFIFQYYEEEERQRGNFPDRFSGHQFPNYSSELNVNALLLGDSALYLCASSRGTEETQYFGPGTRLLVL.

In this sample, this clone turned up once. The chain couples TRBV9 to TRBJ1-4; D perhaps matches TRBD1 (5 bases). The CDR3 runs to 15 residues. CDR1 and CDR2 from the germline V gene are SGDLS and YYNGEE. Trimming left V 0 bases short and J 11 bases short, with 17 bases between. CDR3 in amino acids: CASSVGGTEGEKLFF. As DNA, the CDR3 is TGTGCCAGCAGCGTAGGTGGGACGGAGGGCGAGAAACTGTTTTTT. Complete variable domain (other parts from reference TRBV9 and TRBJ1-4): DSGVTQTPKHLITATGQRVTLRCSPRSGDLSVYWYQQSLDQGLQFLIQYYNGEERAKGNILERFSAQQFPDLHSELNLSSLELGDSALYFCASSVGGTEGEKLFFGSGTQLSVL.

The chain has TRBV24-1 and TRBJ1-2; D gene unclear. The V gene lost 3 bases and the J gene lost 2 bases, with 6 bases spanning the gap. Looked up from germline, CDR1 is KGHDR and CDR2 is SFDVKD. The CDR3 spans 13 residues. In nucleotides, the CDR3 is TGTGCCACCAGTGATCGGAGGAACTATGGCTACACCTTC. Translated, it gives CATSDRRNYGYTF.